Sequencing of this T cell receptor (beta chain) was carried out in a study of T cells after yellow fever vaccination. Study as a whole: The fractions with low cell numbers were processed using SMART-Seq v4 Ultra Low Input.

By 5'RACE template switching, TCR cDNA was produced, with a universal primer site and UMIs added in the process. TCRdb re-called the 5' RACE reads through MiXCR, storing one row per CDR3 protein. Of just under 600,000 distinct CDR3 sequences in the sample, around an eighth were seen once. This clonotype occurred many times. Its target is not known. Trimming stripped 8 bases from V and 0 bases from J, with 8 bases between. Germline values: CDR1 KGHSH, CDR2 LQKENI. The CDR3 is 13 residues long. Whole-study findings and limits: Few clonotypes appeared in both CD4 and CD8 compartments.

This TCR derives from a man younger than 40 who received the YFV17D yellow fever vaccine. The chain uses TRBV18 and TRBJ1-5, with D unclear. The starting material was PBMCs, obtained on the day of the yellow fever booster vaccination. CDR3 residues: CASSPDSNQPQHF. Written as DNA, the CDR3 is TGTGCCAGCAGCCCGGATAGCAATCAGCCCCAGCATTTT. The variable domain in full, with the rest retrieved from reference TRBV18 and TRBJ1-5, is NAGVMQNPRHLVRRRGQEARLRCSPMKGHSHVYWYRQLPEEGLKFMVYLQKENIIDESGMPKERFSAEFPKEGPSILRIQQVVRGDSAAYFCASSPDSNQPQHFGDGTRLSIL.